This is a list of T cell receptor beta chains from one sample in a study of CD8 T cells in ankylosing spondylitis. TCRdb re-called the 5' RACE reads with MiXCR, one entry per CDR3 protein. The table has roughly 470,000 distinct CDR3 sequences, roughly 25% seen once. The material sequenced was blood, either unsorted or a sorted T cell fraction (not recorded which). The receptors were gathered from a male donor with ankylosing spondylitis. Each CDR3 is given with its conserved first and last residue. D genes are given only for firm matches. A row's size may be missing; if present it is once, few, many or a size class.

clone size	V gene	D gene	J gene	CDR3 DNA	CDR3 protein
few	TRBV20-1	NA	TRBJ2-1	TGCAGTGCTAGAGGACTGGGCAGGCGGCACAATGAGCAGTTCTTC	CSARGLGRRHNEQFF
NA	TRBV24-1	TRBD1	TRBJ1-5	TGTGCCACCAGTGATGGGGGACAGGGGATCCATCAGCCCCAGCATTTT	CATSDGGQGIHQPQHF
NA	TRBV5-1	TRBD1	TRBJ1-5	TGCGCCAGCAGCCAACTAAGGGACAGGGGAGGCAATCAGCCCCAGCATTTT	CASSQLRDRGGNQPQHF
once	TRBV5-1	TRBD2	TRBJ2-1	TGCGCCAGCAGTATAAGCGGGAGTAGTGAGCAGTTCTTC	CASSISGSSEQFF
NA	TRBV12-3/TRBV12-4	NA	TRBJ1-2	TGTGCCAGCAGTTCCCGCTCTCAGGGAGGGGGCTACACCTTC	CASSSRSQGGGYTF
few	TRBV12-3/TRBV12-4	TRBD2	TRBJ2-1	TGTGCCAGCAGGAGCGGGAGGGCCCTTGGTGAGCAGTTCTTC	CASRSGRALGEQFF
few	TRBV5-1	NA	TRBJ1-2	TGCGCCAGCAGCTTGGGAGAACAGGGAGGGACATCTGGCTACACCTTC	CASSLGEQGGTSGYTF
NA	TRBV20-1	TRBD1	TRBJ2-7	TGCAGTGCTACAGGGGGCCTCTCCTACGAGCAGTACTTC	CSATGGLSYEQYF
few	TRBV3-1	NA	TRBJ2-5	TGTGCCAGCAGCCAAGACCCTAGCGAGGGCCAAGAGACCCAGTACTTC	CASSQDPSEGQETQYF
once	TRBV3-1	NA	TRBJ1-5	TGTGCCAGCAGCAAAAGGGACAGCAATCAGCCCCAGCATTTT	CASSKRDSNQPQHF
NA	TRBV7-8	NA	TRBJ2-2	TGTGCCAGCAGCATATACCAACAGGCGAACACCGGGGAGCTGTTTTTT	CASSIYQQANTGELFF
few	TRBV7-7	TRBD2	TRBJ2-2	TGTGCCAGCAGCCCACTAGCGGAGAACACCGGGGAGCTGCTTTTT	CASSPLAENTGELLF
few	TRBV20-1	TRBD2	TRBJ2-3	TGCAGTGCCGATAAAGGACTAGCGGGAGTCACAGATACGCAGTATTTT	CSADKGLAGVTDTQYF
few	TRBV7-2	NA	TRBJ1-1	TGTGCCAGCAGCTTAGTTTCGGATCTGAACACTGAAGCTTTCTTT	CASSLVSDLNTEAFF
NA	TRBV20-1	NA	TRBJ1-2	TGCAGTGCTAGCGGCAGGGACTATGGCTACACCTTC	CSASGRDYGYTF
many	TRBV7-9	TRBD2	TRBJ2-3	TGTGCCAGCAGCCGGACTAGCGGGAGCACAGATACGCAGTATTTT	CASSRTSGSTDTQYF
few	TRBV20-1	NA	TRBJ2-7	TGCAGTGCTAGCCAGAGCTCCTACGAGCAGTACTTC	CSASQSSYEQYF
NA	TRBV7-6	TRBD1	TRBJ1-1	TGTGCCAGCAGCTTAGCGGGGGACAGGGCAGAAGCTTTCTTT	CASSLAGDRAEAFF
NA	TRBV5-1	TRBD2	TRBJ2-1	TGCGCCAGCAGCTTGGCCCTAGCGGGAGGCACCTACAATGAGCAGTTCTTC	CASSLALAGGTYNEQFF
once	TRBV12-3/TRBV12-4	TRBD1	TRBJ1-1	TGTGCCAGCAGTTTTCATTTTCGCAGGGGGAATTCTGAAGCTTTCTTT	CASSFHFRRGNSEAFF
NA	TRBV3-1	NA	TRBJ2-1	TGTGCCAGCAGCCAAGATCTTGGAGGGTGGGACAATGAGCAGTTCTTC	CASSQDLGGWDNEQFF
NA	TRBV20-1	TRBD2	TRBJ2-7	TGCAGTGCTAGACCCAGCGGGAGTGTCTACGAGCAGTACTTC	CSARPSGSVYEQYF
NA	TRBV6-1	NA	TRBJ2-3	TGTGCCAGCAGTGAAGCGCGCCGGGGAGATACGCAGTATTTT	CASSEARRGDTQYF
NA	TRBV3-1	NA	TRBJ1-5	TGTGCCAGCAGCCAGGACCCTCGGGGATACAATCAGCCCCAGCATTTT	CASSQDPRGYNQPQHF
NA	TRBV12-3/TRBV12-4	NA	TRBJ2-1	TGTGCCAGCATCCTCGGCGGGGCGGACGTGGCCCTCCCCTCCTGCAATGAGCAGTTCTTC	CASILGGADVALPSCNEQFF
NA	TRBV12-3/TRBV12-4	NA	TRBJ2-1	TGTGCCAGCAGTCCCCCCTCGGGACTTATGGGTGAGCAGTTCTTC	CASSPPSGLMGEQFF
NA	TRBV15	NA	TRBJ2-7	TGTGCCACCAGCAGAGATATTGGGCCCTACGAGCAGTACTTC	CATSRDIGPYEQYF
NA	TRBV7-9	NA	TRBJ2-2	TGTGCCAGCAGCTTATACGGGGTCTCGAACACCGGGGAGCTGTTTTTT	CASSLYGVSNTGELFF
NA	TRBV11-2	TRBD2	TRBJ2-1	TGTGCCAGCAGCTTAGCAGCGGGATCTCCCCATGAGCAGTTCTTC	CASSLAAGSPHEQFF
NA	TRBV9	NA	TRBJ1-3	TGTGCCAGCAGCGTAGGAGAGGGGCCTTCTGGAAACACCATATATTTT	CASSVGEGPSGNTIYF
NA	TRBV24-1	TRBD1	TRBJ2-1	TGTGCCACCAGTGATTTTCGACAGGGGGTTAGCAATGAGCAGTTCTTC	CATSDFRQGVSNEQFF
NA	TRBV15	NA	TRBJ2-1	TGTGCCACCAGCAGAGATGTAGGCGGGTACAATGAGCAGTTCTTC	CATSRDVGGYNEQFF
NA	TRBV12-3/TRBV12-4	TRBD1	TRBJ1-1	TGTGCCAGCAGCTCCGGGACAGGGCGATCAGCTTTCTTT	CASSSGTGRSAFF
few	TRBV10-3	TRBD1	TRBJ1-1	TGTGCCATCAGTGAGTCGGGGACAGTGAACACTGAAGCTTTCTTT	CAISESGTVNTEAFF
NA	TRBV24-1	NA	TRBJ1-5	TGTGCCACCAGTGATAGGGACGGACTCAATCAGCCCCAGCATTTT	CATSDRDGLNQPQHF
many	TRBV5-6	TRBD1	TRBJ2-3	TGTGCCAGCAGCTCTGGACAGGGGACAGATACGCAGTATTTT	CASSSGQGTDTQYF